Each of the 8 T cell receptor beta chains below was sequenced from the same sample in a study of blood T cells in healthy people across ages. Alongside a J-beta primer mix, a sample-barcoded 5' primer served in a second PCR lasting roughly 6 to 12 cycles. MiXCR, applied by TCRdb to the 5' RACE reads, yields one record per CDR3 protein. This sample has about 1,800,000 distinct CDR3 sequences, with about 30% found just once. Sequencing was carried out using blood. These receptors all come from a woman aged 25-40 years in good health.

A remark on this clonotype: This could be a read error, since a much larger clone is one nucleotide away. The chain carries TRBV12-3 or TRBV12-4 and TRBJ2-1, with 8 bases identical to TRBD2. CDR3 size: 18 residues. DNA of the CDR3: TGTGCCGGCAGTTTCGTTGGCGGGGGGCCCCACTCCTACAATGAGCAGTTCTTC. Its protein is CAGSFVGGGPHSYNEQFF.

This clonotype occurred a few times. The V gene is TRBV7-3, the J gene TRBJ2-3; D uncertain. Germline CDR1 and CDR2: SGHTA and FQGTGA. The CDR3 totals 16 residues. V was pared by 1 base and J by 6 bases, with 17 bases between. The CDR3 nucleotides read TGTGCCAGCAGCTTAAACCGACGGTATACGGCCGATACGCAGTATTTT. It specifies CASSLNRRYTADTQYF. The variable domain in full, completed from reference TRBV7-3 and TRBJ2-3, reads GAGVSQTPSNKVTEKGKYVELRCDPISGHTALYWYRQSLGQGPEFLIYFQGTGAADDSGLPNDRFFAVRPEGSVSTLKIQRTERGDSAVYLCASSLNRRYTADTQYFGPGTRLTVL.

Many counts were recorded for this clonotype. The rearrangement links TRBV29-1 to TRBJ2-5; D not resolved. Germline V CDR1 and CDR2: SQVTM, ANQGSEA. The CDR3 length is 13 residues. V was cut by 5 bases and J by 0 bases, with 10 bases left in between. In DNA, the CDR3 is TGCAGCGTTAGGAAGGGAAACCAAGAGACCCAGTACTTC. It translates to CSVRKGNQETQYF.

This clonotype was counted ten times or more. This chain uses TRBV29-1 with TRBJ2-7; D may be TRBD1 (5 bases). CDR1 SQVTM and CDR2 ANQGSEA come from the germline V gene. This CDR3 has 13 residues. V gave up 2 bases and J gave up 2 bases, with 10 bases separating them. The CDR3 sequence: CSVEMTDTYEQYF. The CDR3 DNA reads TGCAGCGTTGAAATGACAGATACCTACGAGCAGTACTTC.

Many counts were recorded for this clonotype. This chain links TRBV29-1 with TRBJ2-1, with TRBD2 matching 8 bases. The CDR3 has 13 residues. Germline V gene data show CDR1 as SQVTM and CDR2 as ANQGSEA. With 7 bases clipped from V and 4 bases from J, the junction kept 6 bases outside the gene matches. CDR3 bases: TGCAGCGGTGGGACTAGTGAATACAATGAGCAGTTCTTC. Amino acid sequence: CSGGTSEYNEQFF.

Only a few counts were recorded for this clonotype. Its ends do not fully match the called genes, so a read error is possible. This chain links TRBV29-1 with TRBJ1-2; D is possibly TRBD1 (5 bases). Germline V gene lookup returns CDR1 SQVTM and CDR2 ANQGSEA. The CDR3 extends over 11 amino acids. The CDR3 protein is CGVDRGDGYTF. The CDR3 region has the DNA TGCGGCGTTGACCGGGGCGATGGCTACACCTTC.

Points on this clonotype: This clone may be a read error of a much larger clone one base away. The chain joins TRBV7-2 to TRBJ2-5; 7 nucleotides match TRBD2. The CDR3 extends over 14 amino acids. V was clipped by 5 bases and J by 3 bases; unmatched bases: 6. Germline CDR1 SGHTA, CDR2 FQGNSA. In DNA form, the CDR3 reads TGTGCCAGCAGCCGCAGACTAGCCAAAGAGACCCAGTACTTC. It translates to CASSRRLAKETQYF. The whole variable domain, filled in from reference TRBV7-2 and TRBJ2-5, reads GAGVSQSPSNKVTEKGKDVELRCDPISGHTALYWYRQSLGQGLEFLIYFQGNSAPDKSGLPSDRFSAERTGGSVSTLTIQRTQQEDSAVYLCASSRRLAKETQYFGPGTRLLVL.

The chain has TRBV5-1 and TRBJ1-1; D is unclear. Germline V gives CDR1 SGHRS, CDR2 YFSETQ. The length of the CDR3 is 14 residues. The V gene lost 0 bases and the J gene lost 1 base, with 7 bases spanning the gap. The CDR3 loop is CASSLAWQNTEAFF. DNA of the CDR3: TGCGCCAGCAGCTTGGCGTGGCAGAACACTGAAGCTTTCTTT.